The 32 T cell receptor beta chains below all came from one sample that was sequenced in a study of response to subunit inactivated influenza vaccine. MiXCR, applied by TCRdb to the RT-PCR reads, yields one record per CDR3 protein. This sample has around 320,000 distinct CDR3 sequences, with roughly 22% found just once. The material was PBMCs from blood, obtained around 22 months after vaccination. The receptor source for this set is a man aged 50-75 years who received an inactivated influenza vaccine.

Only a few counts were recorded for this clonotype. The CDR3 reads CARWTGGHTEAFF. The CDR3 DNA reads as TGTGCCAGATGGACAGGGGGACACACTGAAGCTTTCTTT. The rearrangement links TRBV6-6 to TRBJ1-1, with 10 positions matching TRBD1. CDR1 is MNHNY and CDR2 is SVGAGI in the germline V gene (reference sequence). J gave up 3 bases and V 9 bases, and 4 bases lay outside the gene matches. The CDR3 totals 13 residues.

The chain couples TRBV24-1 to TRBJ1-2, with a weak D call TRBD1 (5 bases). The CDR3 loop spans 13 amino acids. Trimming pared 10 bases from V and 1 base from J, leaving 12 bases between. Germline CDR1 reads KGHDR; CDR2 reads SFDVKD. The CDR3 spells CATYDSNNYGYTF. The CDR3 region has the DNA TGTGCCACTTATGACAGCAATAACTATGGCTACACCTTC.

The J gene is TRBJ2-5, the V gene TRBV20-1, with TRBD1 as a possible D gene (5 bases). Germline CDR1 reads DFQATT; CDR2 reads SNEGSKA (reference sequence). This CDR3 spans 12 amino acids. V lost 0 bases, J lost 4 bases, and 6 bases lay in between. The CDR3 DNA is TGCAGTGCTAGAGATCAGGGAGAGACCCAGTACTTC. Translating gives CSARDQGETQYF.

This clonotype has a handful of counts. The V gene is TRBV7-2, the J gene TRBJ1-1, with 7 bases lining up with TRBD1. The CDR3 has 15 amino acids. V trimming: 5 bases; J trimming: 1 base; junction bases outside the gene matches: 7. Germline CDR1 SGHTA, CDR2 FQGNSA. Here the CDR3 DNA reads TGTGCCAGCAGCAAAAACAGGGGATCGAACACTGAAGCTTTCTTT. Its translation is CASSKNRGSNTEAFF.

This clonotype was detected a few times. J is TRBJ2-5 and V is TRBV15; D uncertain. Germline assignment: CDR1 LNHNV and CDR2 YYDKDF (reference sequence). This CDR3 is built from 13 residues. V lost 0 bases to trimming and J lost 7 bases, with 9 bases between them. CDR3 residues: CATSRDKGWTQYF. CDR3 nucleotide sequence: TGTGCCACCAGCAGAGATAAGGGTTGGACCCAGTACTTC.

This clonotype appeared once. The V call is TRBV5-6, the J call TRBJ2-7; D unclear. V was trimmed by 4 bases and J by 6 bases, leaving 11 bases between them. CDR3 length equals 12 residues. Germline values: CDR1 SGHDT, CDR2 YYEEEE. The CDR3 sequence: CASSLLTLEQYF. For the CDR3, the DNA is TGTGCCAGCAGCCTCCTCACGCTCGAGCAGTACTTC.

This clonotype was recorded a few times. The chain carries TRBV12-3 or TRBV12-4 and TRBJ1-2, with TRBD1 as a possible D gene (6 bases). This CDR3 is built from 16 residues. V was shortened by 6 bases and J by 3 bases, with 20 bases between the two germline ends. CDR3 nucleotides: TGTGCCAGCAGACCCCCCCTTTGGACAGAGTACTATGGCTACACCTTC. Protein: CASRPPLWTEYYGYTF.

This clonotype was seen repeatedly, ten times or more. The V and J genes are TRBV29-1 and TRBJ1-1; D possibly corresponds to TRBD1 (5 bases). V lost 5 bases and J lost 5, with 15 bases in between. This CDR3 contains 13 residues. CDR1 SQVTM and CDR2 ANQGSEA come from the germline V gene. CDR3 coding DNA: TGCAGCGTTAAACCGGGGGTAGGGACTGAAGCTTTCTTT. Translating it yields CSVKPGVGTEAFF.

The chain combines TRBV6-2 or TRBV6-3 with TRBJ1-5; D unresolved. The CDR3 covers 14 residues. Per the germline V gene, CDR1 is MNHEY and CDR2 is SVGEGT. The V gene lost 6 bases and the J gene lost 4 bases, with 13 bases spanning the gap. The CDR3 sequence is CASSRGLENQPQHF. The CDR3, as DNA: TGTGCCAGCAGCCGTGGACTGGAAAATCAGCCCCAGCATTTT.

The V call is TRBV12-3 or TRBV12-4, the J call TRBJ2-2; perhaps TRBD2 as D (5 bases). Trimming pared 6 bases from V and 0 bases from J, leaving 14 bases between. The CDR3 is 16 amino acids. The CDR3 protein is CASSPIRRSNTGELFF. CDR3 nucleotides: TGTGCCAGCAGCCCTATTCGGAGGTCGAACACCGGGGAGCTGTTTTTT.

The rearrangement uses TRBV25-1 and TRBJ1-6; no firm D call. In germline, CDR1 is MGHDK, CDR2 SYGVNS. Trimming cost V 4 bases and J 4 bases, with 20 bases left between them. The CDR3 contains 18 residues. The CDR3 nucleotides are TGTGCCAGCAGTGCACCTCTTTTACGCCTACTGTATAATTCACCCCTCCACTTT. Encoded protein: CASSAPLLRLLYNSPLHF.

This clonotype was recorded a few times. The V gene is TRBV5-1, the J gene TRBJ2-2; 8 bases align to TRBD1. This CDR3 spans 18 amino acids. Germline V lookup: CDR1 SGHRS, CDR2 YFSETQ. Trimming cost V 2 bases and J 4 bases; bases outside gene matches: 13. In nucleotides, the CDR3 is TGCGCCAGCAGCTTCCTGGGACAGGCCACTACTACCACCGGGGAGCTGTTTTTT. This sequence encodes CASSFLGQATTTTGELFF.

This clonotype came up a few times. The rearrangement uses TRBV20-1 and TRBJ2-5, with 8 bases identical to TRBD2. Germline CDR1 DFQATT, CDR2 SNEGSKA (reference sequence). V lost 8 bases to trimming and J lost 2 bases; unmatched junction nucleotides: 7. The CDR3 has 13 amino acids. In DNA form, the CDR3 reads TGCAGTACCGAGGGACTAGTTCAAGAGACCCAGTACTTC. Translation: CSTEGLVQETQYF.

This clonotype was counted only a few times. The J gene is TRBJ2-2, the V gene TRBV20-1; a possible D gene is TRBD2 (6 bases). This CDR3 has 16 amino acids. From germline, CDR1 is DFQATT and CDR2 SNEGSKA (reference sequence). Trimming took off 0 bases at V and 3 bases at J, with 14 bases between the two ends. The DNA for the CDR3 is TGCAGTGCTAGAGATAGCATAGCGGAGGACACCGGGGAGCTGTTTTTT. Its translation is CSARDSIAEDTGELFF.

The rearrangement uses TRBV7-9 and TRBJ2-5; D ambiguous. CDR3 length equals 14 residues. Germline V gene data show CDR1 as SEHNR and CDR2 as FQNEAQ (reference sequence). With 1 base removed from V and 1 base from J, the gap between germline ends came to 7 bases. CDR3 in amino acids: CASSLEGPQETQYF. The CDR3 nucleotides read TGTGCCAGCAGCTTAGAAGGGCCCCAAGAGACCCAGTACTTC.

This clonotype was seen just once. The rearrangement uses TRBV27 and TRBJ2-3; 10 positions match TRBD2. V shed 7 bases, J shed 7 bases, and the junction held 14 bases outside the gene matches. In germline, CDR1 is MNHEY, CDR2 SMNVEV (reference sequence). CDR3 length equals 16 residues. CDR3 amino acids: CASKTTEREGYYTQYF. As DNA, the CDR3 is TGTGCCAGCAAGACAACTGAGCGGGAGGGGTACTATACGCAGTATTTT.

On this clonotype itself: One junction end does not reproduce the germline sequence, and a read error may be involved. This chain uses TRBV20-1 with TRBJ2-1; D unresolved. The V gene's germline CDR1 is DFQATT and CDR2 SNEGSKA (reference sequence). The CDR3 spans 14 residues. CDR3 DNA: TGCAGTGCTAGTGACTTTAGCTCCTGCAATGAGCAGTTCTTC. It encodes CSASDFSSCNEQFF.

In DNA form, the CDR3 reads TGTGCCAGCAGCTTCACAGGGCCCCCAGCTTTCTTT. This translates into CASSFTGPPAFF. V is TRBV7-2 and J is TRBJ1-1; the D gene is possibly TRBD1 (6 bases). From germline, CDR1 is SGHTA and CDR2 FQGNSA. V lost 3 bases and J lost 10, with 12 bases in between. The length of the CDR3 is 12 residues. Full variable domain (remainder filled in from reference TRBV7-2 and TRBJ1-1): GAGVSQSPSNKVTEKGKDVELRCDPISGHTALYWYRQSLGQGLEFLIYFQGNSAPDKSGLPSDRFSAERTGGSVSTLTIQRTQQEDSAVYLCASSFTGPPAFFGQGTRLTVV.

CDR3 residues: CASSFGSVNTGELFF. CDR3 sequence (DNA): TGTGCCAGCAGTTTTGGGTCGGTTAACACCGGGGAGCTGTTTTTT. V gene TRBV27 combines with J gene TRBJ2-2; D gene ambiguous. The V and J ends lost 3 bases and 2 bases respectively, with 10 bases between them. Germline values: CDR1 MNHEY, CDR2 SMNVEV (reference sequence). The CDR3 sequence is 15 residues long.

This clonotype occurred many times. This chain connects TRBV2 to TRBJ1-2; D gene uncertain. Germline V gene data show CDR1 as SNHLY and CDR2 as FYNNEI. This CDR3 has 14 residues. V dropped 7 bases and J dropped 6 bases, with 18 bases sitting between them. The CDR3 here is CASIPVGVIHGYTF. The CDR3 bases are TGTGCCAGCATCCCCGTCGGGGTTATCCATGGCTACACCTTC.

This clonotype turned up a few times. This chain joins TRBV10-2 and TRBJ1-4, with TRBD1 as a possible D gene (5 bases). CDR1 and CDR2 from the germline V gene are WSHSY and SAAADI. CDR3 length: 15 residues. Trimming left V 3 bases short and J 5 bases short, with 13 bases between. The DNA of the CDR3 is TGCGCCAGCAGTGAATACGGGGCGCAAAATGAAAAACTGTTTTTT. Translation: CASSEYGAQNEKLFF.

The sample holds a few counts of this clonotype. The gene calls are TRBV19 and TRBJ1-1; D unresolved. CDR1 is LNHDA and CDR2 is SQIVND in the germline V gene (reference sequence). V lost 9 bases and J lost 1, with 15 bases in between. The CDR3 loop spans 14 amino acids. CDR3 loop: CASRAGAGNTEAFF. The CDR3 DNA reads as TGTGCCAGCCGCGCGGGCGCCGGGAACACTGAAGCTTTCTTT. The full variable domain, with the rest looked up from reference TRBV19 and TRBJ1-1, is DGGITQSPKYLFRKEGQNVTLSCEQNLNHDAMYWYRQDPGQGLRLIYYSQIVNDFQKGDIAEGYSVSREKKESFPLTVTSAQKNPTAFYLCASRAGAGNTEAFFGQGTRLTVV.

The J gene is TRBJ2-4, the V gene TRBV6-2 or TRBV6-3; D is possibly TRBD1 (5 bases). The CDR3 runs to 11 residues. V lost 7 bases to trimming and J lost 13 bases, with 14 bases between them. Germline CDR1 MNHEY, CDR2 SVGEGT. The CDR3 loop reads CASTDSVQQYF. As DNA, the CDR3 is TGTGCCAGCACCGACAGCGTTCAACAGTACTTC.

This rearrangement joins TRBV29-1 to TRBJ1-2, with 8 bases identical to TRBD1. The CDR3 runs 13 residues. Germline lookup yields CDR1 SQVTM and CDR2 ANQGSEA. The trim removed 6 bases at V and 3 bases at J, leaving 6 bases unmatched. CDR3 loop: CSVNRDRYYGYTF. In nucleotides, the CDR3 is TGCAGCGTAAACCGGGACAGGTACTATGGCTACACCTTC.

With respect to this clonotype: The conserved phenylalanine or tryptophan is not found at the CDR3 terminus, so this likely reflects a read error. The chain carries TRBV29-1 and TRBJ2-2, with D uncertain. The CDR3 is made up of 13 amino acids. The germline gives CDR1 SQVTM, CDR2 ANQGSEA. Trimming cost V 3 bases and J 1 base, with 6 bases left between them. The CDR3 nucleotides are TGCAGCGTTGATCTGAAGAACACCGGGGAGCTGTTTTCT. Amino acid sequence: CSVDLKNTGELFS.

This clonotype occurred a few times. This rearrangement joins TRBV20-1 to TRBJ2-3; either TRBD1 or TRBD2 may supply D (6 bases each). CDR1 is DFQATT and CDR2 is SNEGSKA in the germline V gene (reference sequence). There are 14 residues in the CDR3. V dropped 3 bases and J dropped 11 bases, with 21 bases sitting between them. The CDR3 DNA reads as TGCAGTGCTAGCGTCGGGGGCCCGGGGATGGGGCAGTATTTT. Translation gives CSASVGGPGMGQYF.

There are a few counts of this clonotype. The chain recombines TRBV20-1 with TRBJ2-3; D is uncertain. The germline V and J ends were trimmed by 3 bases and 4 bases, with 2 bases remaining between them. CDR1 DFQATT and CDR2 SNEGSKA come from the germline V gene (reference sequence). The CDR3 has 10 amino acids. The CDR3 loop is CSASADTQYF. DNA of the CDR3: TGCAGTGCTAGCGCAGATACGCAGTATTTT.

The chain employs TRBV7-2 and TRBJ2-5; maybe TRBD1 (6 bases). Looked up from germline, CDR1 is SGHTA and CDR2 is FQGNSA. The CDR3 covers 13 residues. Trimming shortened V by 5 bases and J by 5 bases, and 12 bases separated the two germline ends. As DNA, the CDR3 is TGTGCCAGCAGCGACCACCAGGGGGAGACCCAGTACTTC. It codes for CASSDHQGETQYF.

This sequence joins TRBV11-2 and TRBJ2-7, with 9 nucleotides matching TRBD1. J was trimmed by 1 base and V by 1 base; bases with no gene match: 5. The length of the CDR3 is 16 residues. Germline V gene lookup returns CDR1 SGHAT and CDR2 FQNNGV. The CDR3 reads CASSLVVGQGSYEQYF. The DNA of the CDR3 is TGTGCCAGCAGCTTAGTGGTGGGACAGGGTTCCTACGAGCAGTACTTC.

At least ten counts were recorded for this clonotype. The CDR3 protein is CSARPGTEAFF. Here the CDR3 DNA reads TGCAGTGCTCGTCCCGGCACTGAAGCTTTCTTT. The V gene is TRBV20-1, the J gene TRBJ1-1; D gene ambiguous. V was clipped by 5 bases and J by 4 bases, with 8 bases between them. The CDR3 extends over 11 amino acids. Germline loops: CDR1 DFQATT, CDR2 SNEGSKA (reference sequence).

CDR3 DNA sequence: TGTGCCAGCAGCCATAGTACGAACTCCTACGAGCAGTACTTC. This sequence encodes CASSHSTNSYEQYF. The genes are TRBV7-2 and TRBJ2-7, with D hard to call. V lost 5 bases and J lost 0, with 11 bases in between. The CDR3 is made up of 14 amino acids. Germline V CDR1 and CDR2: SGHTA, FQGNSA.

The chain joins TRBV18 to TRBJ2-7; TRBD1 or TRBD2 may be the D gene (5 bases each). The CDR3 sequence is 14 residues long. V was clipped by 1 base and J by 0 bases, with 7 bases between them. CDR1 is KGHSH and CDR2 is LQKENI in the germline V gene. CDR3 sequence reads: CASSPLRGSYEQYF. CDR3 sequence (DNA): TGTGCCAGCTCACCACTGAGGGGCTCCTACGAGCAGTACTTC.